One and the same sample provided the 23 T cell receptor beta chains below, sequenced in a study. TCRdb processed the 5' RACE reads anew with MiXCR; each CDR3 protein has one entry. Found here are 9,000 to 9,500 distinct CDR3 sequences, under 50% of them singletons; the top ten hold about 2.7%. The sorted Tregs were CD4+CD25+CD127-/low cells. Sample: Tregs sorted from a lymph node. The receptors stem from a female donor with breast cancer.

The chain recombines TRBV5-6 with TRBJ2-7; 12 bases are shared with TRBD1. The V gene's germline CDR1 is SGHDT and CDR2 YYEEEE. With V trimmed by 4 bases and J by 6 bases, 11 bases remained unmatched. The CDR3 has 16 amino acids. CDR3 sequence (DNA): TGTGCCAGCAGCCCCGGGGGACAGGGGGCGCCGGGCGAGCAGTACTTC. Translated: CASSPGGQGAPGEQYF.

The table lists this clonotype with a few counts. V and J are TRBV6-5 and TRBJ2-3, with no clear D. V was trimmed by 3 bases and J by 0 bases, leaving 10 bases between them. Germline values: CDR1 MNHEY, CDR2 SVGAGI. The CDR3 is 15 amino acids. CDR3 nucleotide sequence: TGTGCCAGCAGTTATTCCGTCCTTAGCACAGATACGCAGTATTTT. It specifies CASSYSVLSTDTQYF.

Notes on this clonotype: An end of the junction differs from the germline gene, which may be a read error. The chain recombines TRBV7-7 with TRBJ1-5, with unresolved D. Germline V gene lookup returns CDR1 SSHAT and CDR2 FNYEAQ (reference sequence). The CDR3 consists of 15 residues. CDR3 sequence: CASSLRGYSNQPQHF. CDR3 DNA: TGTGCTAGCAGCTTACGGGGTTATAGCAATCAGCCCCAGCATTTT.

This clonotype showed up just once. The chain has TRBV2 and TRBJ2-7; the match to TRBD2 covers 10 bases. CDR3 size: 15 residues. Trimming took 5 bases from V and 4 from J; bases not matched to a gene: 8. Germline CDR1 and CDR2: SNHLY and FYNNEI. The chain's CDR3 is CASSWVAAGGYEQYF. CDR3 in DNA: TGTGCCAGCAGTTGGGTGGCAGCGGGAGGGTACGAGCAGTACTTC.

This clonotype occurred a few times. V is TRBV4-2 and J is TRBJ2-1; TRBD2 matches at 8 bases. Germline values: CDR1 LGHNA, CDR2 YNFKEQ. V shed 0 bases, J shed 8 bases, and the junction held 9 bases outside the gene matches. The CDR3 loop spans 16 amino acids. The CDR3 nucleotides are TGTGCCAGCAGCCAAGAAGGTGCGGGGGGCCCCCATGAGCAGTTCTTC. Its translation is CASSQEGAGGPHEQFF.

This sequence joins TRBV4-1 and TRBJ2-7; either TRBD1 or TRBD2 may fit D (6 bases each). Trimming took off 3 bases at V and 0 bases at J, with 15 bases between the two ends. The CDR3 has 16 amino acids. CDR1 MGHRA and CDR2 YSYEKL come from the germline V gene. The CDR3 region is CASSQEGGVPSYEQYF. CDR3 bases: TGCGCCAGCAGCCAGGAGGGGGGCGTTCCCTCCTACGAGCAGTACTTC.

J is TRBJ2-3 and V is TRBV9; 11 bases agree with TRBD2. V lost 0 bases and J lost 1; bases outside the gene matches: 10. Germline assignment: CDR1 SGDLS and CDR2 YYNGEE. The CDR3 has 19 amino acids. The CDR3 sequence: CASSVESSGGPGGTDTQYF. CDR3 nucleotide sequence: TGTGCCAGCAGCGTAGAGTCTAGCGGGGGGCCCGGGGGCACAGATACGCAGTATTTT.

The chain combines TRBV12-3 or TRBV12-4 with TRBJ2-7, with a weak D call TRBD1 (6 bases). The CDR3 is 15 residues long. V lost 1 base and J 3 bases, leaving 13 bases between the germline ends. This chain's CDR3 is CASSLGQGYLYEQYF. Here the CDR3 DNA reads TGTGCCAGCAGTTTAGGGCAGGGGTACCTCTACGAGCAGTACTTC.

This clonotype was picked up a small number of times. This chain connects TRBV12-3 or TRBV12-4 to TRBJ1-2, with D unresolved. This CDR3 has 12 amino acids. V was clipped by 5 bases and J by 0 bases, with 4 bases between them. The CDR3 DNA follows: TGTGCCAGCAGTCCGACTAACTATGGCTACACCTTC. Translated, it gives CASSPTNYGYTF.

This clonotype showed up just a few times. The rearrangement links TRBV5-5 to TRBJ2-1; D uncertain. CDR1 and CDR2 from the germline V gene are SGHKS and YYEKEE (reference sequence). The CDR3 sequence is 11 residues long. V lost 0 bases to trimming and J lost 6 bases, with 1 base between them. The CDR3 protein is CASSLGNEQFF. DNA for the CDR3: TGTGCCAGCAGCTTGGGCAATGAGCAGTTCTTC.

This chain uses TRBV4-2 with TRBJ2-1; 15 nucleotides agree with TRBD2. The germline CDR1 and CDR2 sequences are LGHNA and YNFKEQ. The CDR3 covers 16 residues. J was trimmed by 15 bases and V by 1 base; bases with no gene match: 10. CDR3 nucleotides: TGTGCCAGCAGCCAAGTTCCGGGACTAGCGGGAGGAGTGTGGTTCTTC. Residues: CASSQVPGLAGGVWFF.

The chain employs TRBV6-5 and TRBJ1-6; the D is unclear. The CDR3 is made up of 15 amino acids. Germline lookup yields CDR1 MNHEY and CDR2 SVGAGI. The ends were cut back, 2 bases at V and 10 bases at J, with 15 bases in the middle. The CDR3 is CASSYTREIGSPLHF. The CDR3 DNA reads as TGTGCCAGCAGTTACACCCGGGAAATCGGATCACCCCTCCACTTT.

The genes are TRBV6-1 and TRBJ1-6, with TRBD1 matching over 7 bases. Germline V gene sequence: CDR1 MNHNS, CDR2 SASEGT. Trimming cost V 4 bases and J 7 bases; bases outside gene matches: 7. This CDR3 spans 15 amino acids. CDR3 bases: TGTGCCAGCAGTGTCACAGGGGACGCGAATTCACCCCTCCACTTT. This encodes CASSVTGDANSPLHF.

This clonotype was counted only a few times. The rearrangement links TRBV4-1 to TRBJ2-2; TRBD1 matches at 8 bases. The germline V gene encodes CDR1 MGHRA and CDR2 YSYEKL. Unmatched junction bases numbered 11, after V lost 4 bases and J lost 4 bases. CDR3 length: 17 residues. CDR3 in amino acids: CASSRGPGTGLTGELFF. CDR3 nucleotide sequence: TGCGCCAGCAGCCGCGGACCCGGGACAGGTCTCACCGGGGAGCTGTTTTTT.

V and J are TRBV7-3 and TRBJ2-3, with TRBD1 matching over 10 bases. Germline V gene sequence: CDR1 SGHTA, CDR2 FQGTGA. The CDR3 spans 17 residues. Trimming took 5 bases from V and 2 from J; bases not matched to a gene: 10. The CDR3 bases are TGTGCCAGCAGCGCCGGTTGGGGGACAGGGGACACAGATACGCAGTATTTT. It is translated as CASSAGWGTGDTDTQYF.

A few counts support this clonotype. The chain links TRBV4-1 to TRBJ2-3; 8 bases agree with TRBD1. V was clipped by 0 bases and J by 5 bases; unmatched bases: 7. The CDR3 is 16 residues long. The germline gives CDR1 MGHRA, CDR2 YSYEKL. The CDR3, as DNA: TGCGCCAGCAGCCAAGATTCGGACAGGGTGGAAGATACGCAGTATTTT. Protein product: CASSQDSDRVEDTQYF.

V gene TRBV12-3 or TRBV12-4 combines with J gene TRBJ2-1, with 7 bases identical to TRBD1. The CDR3 totals 13 residues. V gave up 4 bases and J gave up 8 bases; unmatched junction bases: 5. Here the CDR3 reads CASSYRGGDEQFF. The CDR3, as DNA: TGTGCCAGCAGTTACAGGGGTGGCGATGAGCAGTTCTTC.

The chain employs TRBV15 and TRBJ2-1, with D possibly being TRBD2 (6 bases). Germline CDR1 reads LNHNV; CDR2 reads YYDKDF (reference sequence). Trimming shortened V by 1 base and J by 1 base, and 14 bases separated the two germline ends. This CDR3 region has 17 residues. The CDR3 spells CATSRGLGSGSYNEQFF. In DNA, the CDR3 is TGTGCCACCAGCAGAGGACTAGGTTCTGGATCCTACAATGAGCAGTTCTTC.

The rearrangement joins TRBV27 to TRBJ1-5, with TRBD1 as a possible D gene (5 bases). The V gene's germline CDR1 is MNHEY and CDR2 SMNVEV (reference sequence). With 5 bases removed from V and 8 bases from J, the gap between germline ends came to 19 bases. CDR3 length: 15 residues. The CDR3 loop reads CASSQYGPQVKPQHF. CDR3 sequence (DNA): TGTGCCAGCAGTCAATATGGACCACAGGTCAAGCCCCAGCATTTT.

Of note for this clonotype: No conserved phenylalanine or tryptophan is present at the end of the CDR3, so a read error is the likely explanation. V usage is TRBV5-1 and J usage is TRBJ1-1, with D hard to call. The CDR3 runs to 14 residues. The germline CDR1 and CDR2 sequences are SGHRS and YFSETQ. Trimming left V 4 bases short and J 1 base short, with 11 bases between. In DNA, the CDR3 is TGCGCCAGCAGCCTCTCAACACGGAACACTGAAGCTTTCCTT. The encoded protein is CASSLSTRNTEAFL.

This clonotype has more than one count but fewer than ten. The rearrangement joins TRBV6-5 to TRBJ2-5; D possibly uses TRBD1 or TRBD2 (5 bases each). This CDR3 region has 14 residues. With 6 bases removed from V and 1 base from J, the gap between germline ends came to 12 bases. The germline V gene encodes CDR1 MNHEY and CDR2 SVGAGI. The CDR3 reads CASSRGPFQETQYF. CDR3 in DNA: TGTGCCAGCAGCCGGGGACCATTCCAAGAGACCCAGTACTTC.

In its sample, this clonotype was seen a few times. One end of the junction fails to match germline, which may point to a read error. The V gene is TRBV7-7, the J gene TRBJ2-1; 12 bases are a match to TRBD2. The CDR3 covers 15 residues. Germline V gene sequence: CDR1 SSHAT, CDR2 FNYEAQ (reference sequence). CDR3 protein: CASSLGLAGYNEQFF. Written as DNA, the CDR3 is TGTGCTAGCAGCTTAGGACTAGCGGGATACAATGAGCAGTTCTTC.

This clonotype was counted between two and nine times. The gene calls are TRBV4-1 and TRBJ2-1, with D possibly TRBD2 on 5 matching bases. The germline V and J ends were trimmed by 4 bases and 0 bases, with 13 bases remaining between them. This CDR3 spans 16 amino acids. Germline CDR1 MGHRA, CDR2 YSYEKL. This CDR3 is CASSPERSSSYNEQFF. CDR3 in DNA: TGCGCCAGCAGCCCCGAGCGGAGTAGCTCCTACAATGAGCAGTTCTTC.